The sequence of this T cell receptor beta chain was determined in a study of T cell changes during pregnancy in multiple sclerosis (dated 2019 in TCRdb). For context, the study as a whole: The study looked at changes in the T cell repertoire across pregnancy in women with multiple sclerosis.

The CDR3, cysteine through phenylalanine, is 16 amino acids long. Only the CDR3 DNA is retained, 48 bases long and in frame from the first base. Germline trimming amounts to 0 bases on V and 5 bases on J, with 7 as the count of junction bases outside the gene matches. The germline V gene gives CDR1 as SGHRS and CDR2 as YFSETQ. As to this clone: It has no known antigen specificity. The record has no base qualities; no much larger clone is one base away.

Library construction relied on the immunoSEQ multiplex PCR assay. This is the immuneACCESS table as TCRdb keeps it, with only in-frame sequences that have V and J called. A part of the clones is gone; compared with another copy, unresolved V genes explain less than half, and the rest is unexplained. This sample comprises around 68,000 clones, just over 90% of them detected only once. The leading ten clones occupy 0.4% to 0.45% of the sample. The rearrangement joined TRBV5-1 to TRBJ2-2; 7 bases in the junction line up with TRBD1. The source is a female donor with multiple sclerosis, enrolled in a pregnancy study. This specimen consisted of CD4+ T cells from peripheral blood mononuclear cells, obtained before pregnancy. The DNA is TGCGCCAGCAGCTTGGGACAGGGCACAGCAACCGGGGAGCTGTTTTTT. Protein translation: CASSLGQGTATGELFF.